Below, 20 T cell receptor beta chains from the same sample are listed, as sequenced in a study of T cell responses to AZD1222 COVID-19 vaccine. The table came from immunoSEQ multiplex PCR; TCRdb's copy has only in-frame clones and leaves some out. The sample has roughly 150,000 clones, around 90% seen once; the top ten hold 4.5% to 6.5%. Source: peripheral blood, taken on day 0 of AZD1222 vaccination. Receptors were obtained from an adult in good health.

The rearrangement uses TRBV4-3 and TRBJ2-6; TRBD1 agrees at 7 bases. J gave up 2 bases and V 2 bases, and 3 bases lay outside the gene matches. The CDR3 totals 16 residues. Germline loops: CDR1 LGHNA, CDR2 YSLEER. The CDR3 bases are TGCGCCAGCAGCCAAAGACAGGGAACTGGGGCCAACGTCCTGACTTTC. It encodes CASSQRQGTGANVLTF.

CDR3 amino acids: CASSLAILDEQFF. The CDR3 bases are TGCGCCAGCAGCCTAGCTATCTTGGATGAGCAGTTCTTC. J is TRBJ2-1 and V is TRBV5-1; D possibly corresponds to TRBD2 (5 bases). The CDR3 spans 13 residues. CDR1 and CDR2 from the germline V gene are SGHRS and YFSETQ. The V end was cut by 4 bases, the J end by 8 bases, with 13 bases between.

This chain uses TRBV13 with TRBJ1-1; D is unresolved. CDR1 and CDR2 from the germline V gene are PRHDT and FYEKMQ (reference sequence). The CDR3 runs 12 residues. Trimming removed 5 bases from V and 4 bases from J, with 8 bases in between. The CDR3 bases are TGTGCCAGCAGCCCCTCATCCACTGAAGCTTTCTTT. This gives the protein CASSPSSTEAFF. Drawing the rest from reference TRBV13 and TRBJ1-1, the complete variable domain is AAGVIQSPRHLIKEKRETATLKCYPIPRHDTVYWYQQGPGQDPQFLISFYEKMQSDKGSIPDRFSAQQFSDYHSELNMSSLELGDSALYFCASSPSSTEAFFGQGTRLTVV.

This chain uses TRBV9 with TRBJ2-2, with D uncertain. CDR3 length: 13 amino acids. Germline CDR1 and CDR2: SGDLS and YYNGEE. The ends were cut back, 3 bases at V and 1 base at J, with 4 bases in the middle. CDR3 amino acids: CASSAQNTGELFF. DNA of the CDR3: TGTGCCAGCAGCGCACAGAACACCGGGGAGCTGTTTTTT. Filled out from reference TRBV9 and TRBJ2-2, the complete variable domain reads DSGVTQTPKHLITATGQRVTLRCSPRSGDLSVYWYQQSLDQGLQFLIQYYNGEERAKGNILERFSAQQFPDLHSELNLSSLELGDSALYFCASSAQNTGELFFGEGSRLTVL.

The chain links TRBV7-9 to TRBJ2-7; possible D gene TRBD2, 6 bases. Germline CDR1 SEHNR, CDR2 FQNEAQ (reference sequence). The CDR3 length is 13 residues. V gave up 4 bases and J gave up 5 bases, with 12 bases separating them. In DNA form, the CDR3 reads TGTGCCAGCAGCTGGGGGGAGTATCACGAGCAGTACTTC. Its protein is CASSWGEYHEQYF.

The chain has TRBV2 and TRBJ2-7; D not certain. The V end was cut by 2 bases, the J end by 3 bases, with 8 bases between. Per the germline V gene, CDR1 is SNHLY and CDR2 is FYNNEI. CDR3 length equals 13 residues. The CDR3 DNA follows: TGTGCCAGCAGTGAAATCCCTGACTACGAGCAGTACTTC. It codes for CASSEIPDYEQYF.

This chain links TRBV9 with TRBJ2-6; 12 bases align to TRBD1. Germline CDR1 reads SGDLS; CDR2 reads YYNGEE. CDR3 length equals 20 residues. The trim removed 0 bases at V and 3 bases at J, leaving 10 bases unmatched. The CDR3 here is CASSVAPGTGGAIGANVLTF. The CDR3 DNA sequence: TGTGCCAGCAGCGTAGCCCCTGGGACAGGGGGCGCGATTGGGGCCAACGTCCTGACTTTC. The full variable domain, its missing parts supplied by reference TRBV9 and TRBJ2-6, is DSGVTQTPKHLITATGQRVTLRCSPRSGDLSVYWYQQSLDQGLQFLIQYYNGEERAKGNILERFSAQQFPDLHSELNLSSLELGDSALYFCASSVAPGTGGAIGANVLTFGAGSRLTVL.

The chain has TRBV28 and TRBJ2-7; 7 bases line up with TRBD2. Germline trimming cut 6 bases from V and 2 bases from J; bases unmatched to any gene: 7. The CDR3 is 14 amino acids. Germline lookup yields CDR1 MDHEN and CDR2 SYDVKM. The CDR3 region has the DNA TGTGCCAGCAGCCCGACTAGCCGGCCCTACGAGCAGTACTTC. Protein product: CASSPTSRPYEQYF.

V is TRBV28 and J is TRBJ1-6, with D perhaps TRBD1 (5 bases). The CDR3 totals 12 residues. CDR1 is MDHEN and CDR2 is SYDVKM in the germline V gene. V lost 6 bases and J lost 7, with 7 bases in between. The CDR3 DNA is TGTGCCAGCAGGGGGCCGAATTCACCCCTCCACTTT. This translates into CASRGPNSPLHF.

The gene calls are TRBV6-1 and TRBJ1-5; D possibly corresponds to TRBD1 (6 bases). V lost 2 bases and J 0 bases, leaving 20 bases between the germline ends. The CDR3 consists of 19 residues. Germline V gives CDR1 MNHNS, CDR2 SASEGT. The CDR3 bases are TGTGCCAGCAGTGAATTCGGGGGCGTACGGGTATTTAGCAATCAGCCCCAGCATTTT. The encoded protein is CASSEFGGVRVFSNQPQHF.

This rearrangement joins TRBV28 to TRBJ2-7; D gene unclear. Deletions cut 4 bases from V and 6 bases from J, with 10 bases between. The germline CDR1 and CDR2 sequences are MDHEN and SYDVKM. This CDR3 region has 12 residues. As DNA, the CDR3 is TGTGCCAGCAGTTCCTCACAGAGCGAGCAGTACTTC. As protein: CASSSSQSEQYF.

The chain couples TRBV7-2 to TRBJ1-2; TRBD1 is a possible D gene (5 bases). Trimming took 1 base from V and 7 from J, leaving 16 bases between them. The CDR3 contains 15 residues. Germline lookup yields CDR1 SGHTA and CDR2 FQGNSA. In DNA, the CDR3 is TGTGCCAGCAGCTTAGATTGGGAAGGGGTAGGTGGCTACACCTTC. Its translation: CASSLDWEGVGGYTF.

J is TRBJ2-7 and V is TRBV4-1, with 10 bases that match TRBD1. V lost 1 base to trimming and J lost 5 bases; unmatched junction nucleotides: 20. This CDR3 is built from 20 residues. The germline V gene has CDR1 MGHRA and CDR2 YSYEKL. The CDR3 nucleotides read TGCGCCAGCAGCCAAGCTACCGTCCGGGACAGGGGACTCCTTCGGGACGAGCAGTACTTC. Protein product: CASSQATVRDRGLLRDEQYF.

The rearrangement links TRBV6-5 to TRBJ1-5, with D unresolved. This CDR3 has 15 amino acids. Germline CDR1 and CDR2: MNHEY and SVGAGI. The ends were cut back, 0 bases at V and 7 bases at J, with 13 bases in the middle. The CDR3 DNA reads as TGTGCCAGCAGTTACTCGGGCCTTCCGGGGCAGCCCCAGCATTTT. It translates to CASSYSGLPGQPQHF.

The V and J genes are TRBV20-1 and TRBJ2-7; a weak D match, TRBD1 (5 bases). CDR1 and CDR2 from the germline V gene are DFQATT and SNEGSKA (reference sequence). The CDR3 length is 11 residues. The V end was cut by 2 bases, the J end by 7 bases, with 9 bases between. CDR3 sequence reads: CSARFRGEQYF. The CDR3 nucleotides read TGCAGTGCTAGATTTAGGGGAGAGCAGTACTTC.

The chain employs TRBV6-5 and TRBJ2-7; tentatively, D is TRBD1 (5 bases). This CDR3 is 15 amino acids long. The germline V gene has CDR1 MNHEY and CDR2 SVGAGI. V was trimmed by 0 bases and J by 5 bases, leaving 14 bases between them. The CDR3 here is CASSYSSGFRDEQYF. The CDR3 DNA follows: TGTGCCAGCAGTTACTCATCAGGGTTCCGCGACGAGCAGTACTTC.

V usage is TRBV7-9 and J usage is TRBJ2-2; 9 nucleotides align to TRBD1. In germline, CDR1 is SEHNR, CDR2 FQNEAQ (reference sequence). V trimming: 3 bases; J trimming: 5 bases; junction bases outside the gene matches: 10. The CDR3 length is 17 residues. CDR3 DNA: TGTGCCAGCAGCTTGGTCCCGGGACAGGGACGGACCGGGGAGCTGTTTTTT. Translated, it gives CASSLVPGQGRTGELFF.

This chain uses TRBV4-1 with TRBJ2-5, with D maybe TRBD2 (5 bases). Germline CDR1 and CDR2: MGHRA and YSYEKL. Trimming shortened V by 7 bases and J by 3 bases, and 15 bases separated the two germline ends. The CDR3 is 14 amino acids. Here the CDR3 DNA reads TGCGCCAGCACCCGGGAACCCGGAAAAGAGACCCAGTACTTC. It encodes CASTREPGKETQYF.

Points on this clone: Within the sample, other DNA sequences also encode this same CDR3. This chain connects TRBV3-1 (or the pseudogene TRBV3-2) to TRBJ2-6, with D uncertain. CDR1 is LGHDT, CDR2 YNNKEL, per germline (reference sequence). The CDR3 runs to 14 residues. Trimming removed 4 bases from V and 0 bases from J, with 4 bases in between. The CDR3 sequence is CASSLASGANVLTF. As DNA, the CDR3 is TGTGCCAGCAGCCTCGCCTCTGGGGCCAACGTCCTGACTTTC.

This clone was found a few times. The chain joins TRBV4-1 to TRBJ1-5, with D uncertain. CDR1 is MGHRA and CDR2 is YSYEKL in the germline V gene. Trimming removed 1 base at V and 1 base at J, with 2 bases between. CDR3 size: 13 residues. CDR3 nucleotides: TGCGCCAGCAGCCAAGCCAGCAATCAGCCCCAGCATTTT. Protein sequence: CASSQASNQPQHF.